Reported below is one T cell receptor beta chain. Its binding antigen is unknown. No quality values exist for individual bases; no much larger clone is one base distant. This entry is derived from a study of blood T cell repertoires in COVID-19 (dated by TCRdb to about 2020). Concerning the study at large: Samples from collaborators originated in the United States, Italy and Spain and spanned both the acute and convalescent phases of COVID-19. The repertoires were released in a freely available public database meant as a resource for research on the immune response to SARS-CoV-2. Samples came from the ongoing ImmuneRACE study (first 160 participants) plus 1,254 subjects from 6 global collaborators. The sample metadata nearly always contained a de-identified subject ID, COVID-19 status, age in years and sex. The material from the prospective study consisted of cDNA or gDNA derived from T cells, B-cell-depleted T cells, or PBMCs. HLA class I and class II types, where available, came from metadata supplied by the sample provider rather than from assay-based typing. The dataset comprised deeply sampled blood TCRbeta repertoires from subjects exposed to, actively infected with, or recovered from COVID-19.

TCRbeta CDR3 regions were amplified from genomic DNA using the immunoSEQ Assay, a bias-controlled multiplex PCR. The study's processing was this. The number of nucleated cells in each sample was estimated by amplification of reference gene primers within the assay. Sequence reads were collapsed and filtered to measure the absolute abundance of every unique TCRbeta CDR3 rearrangement. For each sample, productive Simpson clonality was calculated by taking the square root of Simpson's diversity index across productive rearrangements. Not all clones reach the TCRdb copy of this immuneACCESS table, which keeps in-frame sequences only. Checked studies attribute under half of the gap to unresolved V genes and leave the rest unexplained. V, J and clone size were drawn from that table, and D and trimming were deduced from the DNA. A total of around 220,000 clones appear in this sample, about 86% of them only once. The ten most abundant clones make up 2.2% of the sample.

Each collaborating institution followed its own protocols to collect whole blood in K2EDTA tubes. For TCRbeta analysis, collaborators shipped samples in one of three forms: frozen whole blood, isolated PBMCs, or DNA extracted from either of those sample types. What the study reported, not specific to this receptor: The amount of clinical and demographic metadata varied by source and participant and was provided uncurated.

Source material: peripheral blood. The clonotype comes from a woman in her forties or fifties with acute or convalescent COVID-19.

The CDR3 protein is CASSMMGSGRYEQYF. The nucleotides read TGTGCCAGTAGTATGATGGGTAGCGGGAGATACGAGCAGTACTTC. The receptor chain draws on TRBV19 and TRBJ2-7; a stretch of 9 junction bases matches TRBD2. The CDR3 goes from the cysteine to the phenylalanine over 15 residues. Only the CDR3 part of the read is kept: 45 bases, read in frame from the first base. CDR1 and CDR2 were assigned from the germline V gene (reference sequence) as LNHDA and SQIVND. Ends trimmed: V by 3 bases, J by 4 bases; bases unmatched to a gene: 7.